The clone carrying this T cell receptor beta chain appeared many times. Its matching antigen is unknown. All sequencing subjects had displayed CD8+CD57+ cell expansion on flow cytometry. Severe acquired aplastic anemia was diagnosed in all patients. This sample is part of a study of CD8+CD57+ T cells in acquired aplastic anemia. Study-wide background: Sorted CD4+ and CD8+ cells yielded DNA averaging about 3.2 ug. General study findings and limits: Between the patient and control groups, CD8+ Simpson's diversity did not differ significantly. Roughly 31 was the count of CD8+ CDR3 sequences that patients shared with controls.

CDR1 is SGDLS and CDR2 is YYNGEE in the germline V gene. J was trimmed by 4 bases and V by 3 bases; bases with no gene match: 4. CDR3 length equals 15 residues. CDR3 and TCR beta VDJ profiling relied on a genomic DNA template. Via MiXCR, TCRdb re-called the reads, giving one row per CDR3 protein. The table has 170,000 or so distinct CDR3 sequences, around 63% seen once. The receptor's source is a human donor with aplastic anemia. V is TRBV9 and J is TRBJ2-1; 10 nucleotides line up with TRBD1. The sample comprised sorted CD4+, CD8+, or CD8+CD57+ T cells (not recorded which) from PBMCs. CDR3 loop: CASSAPGQGYNEQFF. CDR3 coding DNA: TGTGCCAGCAGCGCACCGGGACAGGGGTACAATGAGCAGTTCTTC.